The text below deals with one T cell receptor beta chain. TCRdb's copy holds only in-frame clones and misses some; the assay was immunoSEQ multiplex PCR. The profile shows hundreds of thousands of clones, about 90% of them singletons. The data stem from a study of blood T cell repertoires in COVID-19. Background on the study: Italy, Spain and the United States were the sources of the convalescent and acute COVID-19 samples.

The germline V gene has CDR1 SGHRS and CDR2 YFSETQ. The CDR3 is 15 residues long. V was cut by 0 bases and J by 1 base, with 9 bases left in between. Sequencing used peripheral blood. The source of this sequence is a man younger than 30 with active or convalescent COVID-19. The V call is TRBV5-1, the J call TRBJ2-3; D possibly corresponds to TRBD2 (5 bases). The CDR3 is CASSLVGVGTDTQYF. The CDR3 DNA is TGCGCCAGCAGCTTGGTGGGAGTTGGCACAGATACGCAGTATTTT.